These 26 T cell receptor beta chains came from one sample sequenced in a study of monozygotic twins with inflammatory bowel disease. TCRdb derives one entry per CDR3 protein from the 5' RACE reads, leaving out DNA. This table holds 300,000 to 350,000 distinct CDR3 sequences. The specimen was blood. The receptors were sampled from a human donor with ulcerative colitis or Crohn's disease, or a healthy co-twin of an affected twin (not recorded which).

V and J are TRBV6-1 and TRBJ2-3; lacking DNA, the TRBD1 call made by TCRdb goes unchecked. The germline gives CDR1 MNHNS, CDR2 SASEGT. This CDR3 has 15 amino acids. CDR3 region: CACSPTALFYDTQYF.

This chain connects TRBV27 to TRBJ2-3; TCRdb names TRBD2, which stays unverified in the absence of DNA. The CDR3 sequence is 14 residues long. Germline V CDR1 and CDR2: MNHEY, SMNVEV (reference sequence). CDR3 region: CASSLSRATDTQYF.

The V and J genes are TRBV6-2 or TRBV6-3 and TRBJ2-1; there is no DNA to check the TCRdb D call of TRBD1. This CDR3 comprises 18 residues. The germline gives CDR1 MNHEY, CDR2 SVGEGT. This CDR3 is CASSYPTQGAMNPNEQFF.

The chain's CDR3 is CASRRTEQERQYF. The chain combines TRBV5-1 with TRBJ2-5. CDR1 and CDR2 from the germline V gene are SGHRS and YFSETQ. The CDR3 is 13 residues long. The whole variable domain, filled in from reference TRBV5-1 and TRBJ2-5, reads KAGVTQTPRYLIKTRGQQVTLSCSPISGHRSVSWYQQTPGQGLQFLFEYFSETQRNKGNFPGRFSGRQFSNSRSEMNVSTLELGDSALYLCASRRTEQERQYFGPGTRLLVL.

The V call is TRBV28, the J call TRBJ1-2; as DNA is missing, the TRBD1 call by TCRdb cannot be tested. This CDR3 contains 13 residues. Germline V gene lookup returns CDR1 MDHEN and CDR2 SYDVKM. The CDR3 spells CASSSGQGRVYTF.

The rearrangement uses TRBV29-1 and TRBJ1-1; TCRdb picks TRBD1, but there is no DNA to check that call. Germline V gene data show CDR1 as SQVTM and CDR2 as ANQGSEA. CDR3 length equals 11 residues. The CDR3 here is CSVAMGAEAFF.

CDR3 in amino acids: CSALSFRDGYNEQFF. The V gene is TRBV20-1, the J gene TRBJ2-1; TCRdb outputs TRBD1, but without DNA this stays unchecked. Looked up from germline, CDR1 is DFQATT and CDR2 is SNEGSKA (reference sequence). The CDR3 loop spans 15 amino acids.

V is TRBV2 and J is TRBJ1-1. This CDR3 contains 11 residues. Germline V gene sequence: CDR1 SNHLY, CDR2 FYNNEI. Here the CDR3 reads CASSVLSGAFF.

The CDR3 sequence: CASTSVGTGGYF. V and J are TRBV12-3 or TRBV12-4 and TRBJ2-3; TCRdb's assignment of TRBD1 cannot be checked, as there is no DNA. CDR3 length: 12 amino acids.

This sequence joins TRBV11-2 and TRBJ2-1; checking the TCRdb D call of TRBD2 is not possible without DNA. The CDR3 runs 17 residues. Germline V gene data show CDR1 as SGHAT and CDR2 as FQNNGV. CDR3 amino acids: CASSLALTSGTYNEQFF.

The CDR3 here is CASLGQGEGSPLHF. The chain combines TRBV28 with TRBJ1-6; TCRdb's D call, TRBD1, is unchecked because there is no DNA. The CDR3 is 14 residues long. Germline V lookup: CDR1 MDHEN, CDR2 SYDVKM. Full variable domain (rest looked up from reference TRBV28 and TRBJ1-6): DVKVTQSSRYLVKRTGEKVFLECVQDMDHENMFWYRQDPGLGLRLIYFSYDVKMKEKGDIPEGYSVSREKKERFSLILESASTNQTSMYLCASLGQGEGSPLHFGNGTRLTVT.

The V gene is TRBV12-3 or TRBV12-4, the J gene TRBJ1-5; TCRdb outputs TRBD1, but without DNA this stays unchecked. The CDR3 length is 15 residues. CDR3 loop: CASTSGTGTGQPQHF.

V usage is TRBV12-3 or TRBV12-4 and J usage is TRBJ1-4; TCRdb's D gene call, TRBD1, goes unchecked for lack of DNA. CDR3 length equals 16 residues. The CDR3 here is CASRLAIGTDNEKLFF.

The chain has TRBV6-1 and TRBJ2-3. Germline CDR1 is MNHNS and CDR2 is SASEGT. CDR3 length: 14 residues. CDR3 residues: CASSAQPNTDTQYF.

The V gene is TRBV7-2, the J gene TRBJ1-3; TCRdb's assignment of TRBD1 cannot be checked, as there is no DNA. CDR1 is SGHTA, CDR2 FQGNSA, per germline. This CDR3 has 12 amino acids. This CDR3 reads CASSLDRATIYF.

The CDR3 spells CASSSLLAGEQFF. The V and J genes are TRBV12-3 or TRBV12-4 and TRBJ2-1; TCRdb outputs TRBD2, but without DNA this stays unchecked. This CDR3 region has 13 residues.

V usage is TRBV4-1 and J usage is TRBJ2-4; the D call of TRBD1 rests on TCRdb alone, since no DNA is present to check it. This CDR3 comprises 14 residues. In germline, CDR1 is MGHRA, CDR2 YSYEKL. CDR3 residues: CASSQGGTIDIQYF.

This chain uses TRBV7-2 with TRBJ1-3; with no DNA, the TCRdb D assignment of TRBD1 cannot be verified. From germline, CDR1 is SGHTA and CDR2 FQGNSA. CDR3 length: 13 residues. The CDR3 protein is CASSPPLGNTIYF.

The gene calls are TRBV5-1 and TRBJ2-1; the D gene TCRdb calls, TRBD1, cannot be checked with no DNA. This CDR3 has 15 residues. Germline V gene sequence: CDR1 SGHRS, CDR2 YFSETQ. CDR3 loop: CASSPGTQYTHEQFF. Looking up the rest from reference TRBV5-1 and TRBJ2-1 gives the full variable domain: KAGVTQTPRYLIKTRGQQVTLSCSPISGHRSVSWYQQTPGQGLQFLFEYFSETQRNKGNFPGRFSGRQFSNSRSEMNVSTLELGDSALYLCASSPGTQYTHEQFFGPGTRLTVL.

The chain recombines TRBV20-1 with TRBJ2-5; there is no DNA to check the TCRdb D call of TRBD2. The CDR3 totals 15 residues. Germline CDR1 is DFQATT and CDR2 is SNEGSKA (reference sequence). The CDR3 loop reads CSARTSGIRQETQYF.

The CDR3 here is CASSFLREGGSYNEQFF. The V and J genes are TRBV28 and TRBJ2-1; the TCRdb D gene call, TRBD2, has no DNA to confirm it. Germline loops: CDR1 MDHEN, CDR2 SYDVKM. This CDR3 is built from 17 residues. The full variable domain, completed using reference TRBV28 and TRBJ2-1, is DVKVTQSSRYLVKRTGEKVFLECVQDMDHENMFWYRQDPGLGLRLIYFSYDVKMKEKGDIPEGYSVSREKKERFSLILESASTNQTSMYLCASSFLREGGSYNEQFFGPGTRLTVL.

CDR3 sequence: CASSFNPLATNEQFF. The chain couples TRBV27 to TRBJ2-1; TCRdb picks TRBD1, but there is no DNA to check that call. The length of the CDR3 is 15 residues. Per germline, CDR1 MNHEY and CDR2 SMNVEV (reference sequence).

V is TRBV2 and J is TRBJ2-2; the D gene TCRdb calls, TRBD2, cannot be checked with no DNA. This CDR3 is 17 amino acids long. Germline-derived CDR1 and CDR2 are SNHLY and FYNNEI. The CDR3 spells CATSSDLREIWTGELFF. The full variable domain, in which reference TRBV2 and TRBJ2-2 provide the parts outside the CDR3, is EPEVTQTPSHQVTQMGQEVILRCVPISNHLYFYWYRQILGQKVEFLVSFYNNEISEKSEIFDDQFSVERPDGSNFTLKIRSTKLEDSAMYFCATSSDLREIWTGELFFGEGSRLTVL.

The chain has TRBV6-1 and TRBJ2-7; checking the TCRdb D call of TRBD2 is not possible without DNA. In germline, CDR1 is MNHNS, CDR2 SASEGT. The CDR3 loop spans 14 amino acids. The CDR3 reads CAISRGTIPVRQYF.

This CDR3 is CASSKTGRETQYF. The rearrangement links TRBV5-4 to TRBJ2-5; the D call of TRBD1 rests on TCRdb alone, since no DNA is present to check it. The CDR3 extends over 13 amino acids. CDR1 is SGHNT and CDR2 is YYREEE in the germline V gene (reference sequence).

The chain recombines TRBV7-8 with TRBJ1-4; without DNA, the TCRdb call of TRBD1 cannot be checked. This CDR3 contains 15 residues. Germline CDR1 SGHVS, CDR2 FQNEAQ. CDR3 in amino acids: CASSERQGVHEKLFF.